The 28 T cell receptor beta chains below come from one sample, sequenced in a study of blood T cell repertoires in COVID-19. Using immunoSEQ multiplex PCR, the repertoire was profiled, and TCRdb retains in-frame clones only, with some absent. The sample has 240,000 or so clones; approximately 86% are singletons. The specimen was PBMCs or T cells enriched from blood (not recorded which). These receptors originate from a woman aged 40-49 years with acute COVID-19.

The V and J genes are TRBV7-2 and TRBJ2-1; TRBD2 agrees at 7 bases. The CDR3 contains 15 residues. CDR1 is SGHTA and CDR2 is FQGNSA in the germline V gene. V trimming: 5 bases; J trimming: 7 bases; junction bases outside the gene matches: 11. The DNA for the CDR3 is TGTGCCAGCAGCCTCCGGGACTACGACTCGAATGAGCAGTTCTTC. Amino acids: CASSLRDYDSNEQFF.

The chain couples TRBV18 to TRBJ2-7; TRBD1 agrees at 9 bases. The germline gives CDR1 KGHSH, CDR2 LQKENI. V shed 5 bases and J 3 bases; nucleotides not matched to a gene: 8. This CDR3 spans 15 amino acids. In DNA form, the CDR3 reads TGTGCCAGCTCAGGGGGACAGGGAAACTACTACGAGCAGTACTTC. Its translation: CASSGGQGNYYEQYF.

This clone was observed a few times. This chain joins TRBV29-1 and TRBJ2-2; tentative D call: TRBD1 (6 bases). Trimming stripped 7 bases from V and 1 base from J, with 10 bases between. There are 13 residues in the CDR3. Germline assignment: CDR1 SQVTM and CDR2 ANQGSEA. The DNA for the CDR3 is TGCAGCGCCCAGGGACAGAACACCGGGGAGCTGTTTTTT. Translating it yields CSAQGQNTGELFF.

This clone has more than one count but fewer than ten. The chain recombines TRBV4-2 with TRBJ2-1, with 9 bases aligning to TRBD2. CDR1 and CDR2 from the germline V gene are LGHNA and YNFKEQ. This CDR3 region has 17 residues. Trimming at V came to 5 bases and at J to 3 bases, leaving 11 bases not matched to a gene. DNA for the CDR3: TGTGCCAGCAGCTCCAGATTGGCGGGAGGGGGCTACAATGAGCAGTTCTTC. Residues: CASSSRLAGGGYNEQFF.

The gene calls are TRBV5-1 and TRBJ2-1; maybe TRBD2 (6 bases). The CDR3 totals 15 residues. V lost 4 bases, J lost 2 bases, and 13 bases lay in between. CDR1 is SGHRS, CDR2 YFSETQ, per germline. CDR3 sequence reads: CASSNSGLPYNEQFF. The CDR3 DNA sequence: TGCGCCAGCAGCAATAGCGGACTACCCTACAATGAGCAGTTCTTC.

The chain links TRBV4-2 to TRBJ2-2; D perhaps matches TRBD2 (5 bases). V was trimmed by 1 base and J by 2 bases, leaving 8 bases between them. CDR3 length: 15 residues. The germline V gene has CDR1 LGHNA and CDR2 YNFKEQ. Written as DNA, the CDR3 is TGTGCCAGCAGCCAAGCAGCGGCAAACACCGGGGAGCTGTTTTTT. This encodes CASSQAAANTGELFF.

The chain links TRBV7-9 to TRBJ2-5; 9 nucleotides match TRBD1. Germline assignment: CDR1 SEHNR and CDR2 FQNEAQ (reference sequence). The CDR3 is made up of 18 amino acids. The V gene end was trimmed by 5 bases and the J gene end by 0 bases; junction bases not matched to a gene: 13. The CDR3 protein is CASSPGTGITGNQETQYF. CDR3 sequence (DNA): TGTGCCAGCAGCCCAGGGACAGGGATAACGGGGAACCAAGAGACCCAGTACTTC.

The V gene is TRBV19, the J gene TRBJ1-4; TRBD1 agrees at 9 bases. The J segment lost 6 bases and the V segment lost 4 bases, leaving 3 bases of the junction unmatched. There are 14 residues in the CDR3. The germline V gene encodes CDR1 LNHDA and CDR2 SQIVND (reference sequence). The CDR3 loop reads CASSTRDRDEKLFF. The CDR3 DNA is TGTGCCAGTAGTACCCGGGACAGGGATGAAAAACTGTTTTTT.

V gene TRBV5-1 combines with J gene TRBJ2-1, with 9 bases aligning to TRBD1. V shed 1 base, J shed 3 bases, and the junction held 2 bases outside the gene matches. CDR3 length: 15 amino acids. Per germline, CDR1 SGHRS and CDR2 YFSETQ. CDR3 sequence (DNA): TGCGCCAGCAGCTTGACAGGGGGCGGCTACAATGAGCAGTTCTTC. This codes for CASSLTGGGYNEQFF.

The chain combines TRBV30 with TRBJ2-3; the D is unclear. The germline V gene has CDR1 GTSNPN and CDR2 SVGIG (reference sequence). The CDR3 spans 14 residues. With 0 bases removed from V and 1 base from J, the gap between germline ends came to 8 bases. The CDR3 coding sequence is TGTGCCTGGAGTGTACTTCAGGGCACAGATACGCAGTATTTT. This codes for CAWSVLQGTDTQYF.

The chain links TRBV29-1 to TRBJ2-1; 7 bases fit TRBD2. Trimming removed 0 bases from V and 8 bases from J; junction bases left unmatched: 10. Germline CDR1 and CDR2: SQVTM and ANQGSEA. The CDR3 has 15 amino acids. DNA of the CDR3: TGCAGCGTTGAAGACGAGCGGGGAGCAGGGTATGAGCAGTTCTTC. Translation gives CSVEDERGAGYEQFF.

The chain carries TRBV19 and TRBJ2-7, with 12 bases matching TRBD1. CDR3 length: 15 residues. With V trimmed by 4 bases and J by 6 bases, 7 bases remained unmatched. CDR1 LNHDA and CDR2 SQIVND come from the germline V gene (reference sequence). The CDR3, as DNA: TGTGCCAGTAGTAAGGGGACAGGGGGCATGTTCGAGCAGTACTTC. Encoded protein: CASSKGTGGMFEQYF. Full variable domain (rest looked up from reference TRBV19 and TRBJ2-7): DGGITQSPKYLFRKEGQNVTLSCEQNLNHDAMYWYRQDPGQGLRLIYYSQIVNDFQKGDIAEGYSVSREKKESFPLTVTSAQKNPTAFYLCASSKGTGGMFEQYFGPGTRLTVT.

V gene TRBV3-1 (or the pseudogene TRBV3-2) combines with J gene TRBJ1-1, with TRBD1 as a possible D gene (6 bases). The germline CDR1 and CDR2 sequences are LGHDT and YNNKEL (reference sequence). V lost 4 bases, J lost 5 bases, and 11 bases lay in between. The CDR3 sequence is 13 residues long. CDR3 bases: TGTGCCAGCAGCCGAATCCAGGGGACTGAAGCTTTCTTT. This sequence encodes CASSRIQGTEAFF.

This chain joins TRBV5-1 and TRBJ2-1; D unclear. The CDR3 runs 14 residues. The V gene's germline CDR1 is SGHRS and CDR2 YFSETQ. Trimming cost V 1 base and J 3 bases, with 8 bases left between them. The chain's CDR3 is CASSLPGNYNEQFF. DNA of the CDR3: TGCGCCAGCAGCTTGCCAGGAAACTACAATGAGCAGTTCTTC.

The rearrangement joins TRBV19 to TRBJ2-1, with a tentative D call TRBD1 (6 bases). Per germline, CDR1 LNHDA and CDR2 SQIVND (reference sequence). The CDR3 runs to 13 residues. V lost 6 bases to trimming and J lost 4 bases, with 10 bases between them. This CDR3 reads CASRQGSYNEQFF. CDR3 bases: TGTGCCAGTAGACAGGGATCTTACAATGAGCAGTTCTTC.

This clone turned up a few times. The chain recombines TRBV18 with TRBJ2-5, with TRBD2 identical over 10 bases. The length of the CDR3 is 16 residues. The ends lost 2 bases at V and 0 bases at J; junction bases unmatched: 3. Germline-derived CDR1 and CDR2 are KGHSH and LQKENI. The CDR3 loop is CASSPRGLANQETQYF. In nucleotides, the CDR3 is TGTGCCAGCTCACCAAGGGGACTAGCGAACCAAGAGACCCAGTACTTC.

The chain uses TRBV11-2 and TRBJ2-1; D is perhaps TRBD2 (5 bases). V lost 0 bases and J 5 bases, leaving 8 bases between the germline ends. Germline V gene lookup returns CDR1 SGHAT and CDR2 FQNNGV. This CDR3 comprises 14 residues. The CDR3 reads CASSLEGGHNEQFF. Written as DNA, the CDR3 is TGTGCCAGCAGCTTAGAGGGCGGGCACAATGAGCAGTTCTTC.

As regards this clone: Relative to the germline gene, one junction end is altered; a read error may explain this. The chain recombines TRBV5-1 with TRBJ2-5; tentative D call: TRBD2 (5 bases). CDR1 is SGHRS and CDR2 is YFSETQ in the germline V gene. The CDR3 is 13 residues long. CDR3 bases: TGCGCCAGCAGGTTGGACTTCCAAGAGACCCAGTACTTC. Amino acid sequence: CASRLDFQETQYF.

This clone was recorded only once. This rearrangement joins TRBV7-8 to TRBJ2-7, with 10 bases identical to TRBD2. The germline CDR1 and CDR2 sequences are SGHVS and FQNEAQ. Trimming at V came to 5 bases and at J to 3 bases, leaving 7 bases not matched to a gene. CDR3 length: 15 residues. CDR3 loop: CASSRGTSVLYEQYF. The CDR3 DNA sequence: TGTGCCAGCAGCCGTGGGACTAGCGTACTCTACGAGCAGTACTTC. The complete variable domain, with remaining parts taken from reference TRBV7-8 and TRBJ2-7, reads GAGVSQSPRYKVAKRGQDVALRCDPISGHVSLFWYQQALGQGPEFLTYFQNEAQLDKSGLPSDRFFAERPEGSVSTLKIQRTQQEDSAVYLCASSRGTSVLYEQYFGPGTRLTVT.

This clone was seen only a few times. As DNA, the CDR3 is TGCGCCAGCAGCTTGGAGTCGTTCCGACAGGCGGAAGCTTTCTTT. Translating it yields CASSLESFRQAEAFF. The chain links TRBV5-1 to TRBJ1-1; D possibly corresponds to TRBD1 (6 bases). This CDR3 region has 15 residues. The germline V gene encodes CDR1 SGHRS and CDR2 YFSETQ. Deletions cut 0 bases from V and 8 bases from J, with 17 bases between. Full variable domain (outside the CDR3, taken from reference TRBV5-1 and TRBJ1-1): KAGVTQTPRYLIKTRGQQVTLSCSPISGHRSVSWYQQTPGQGLQFLFEYFSETQRNKGNFPGRFSGRQFSNSRSEMNVSTLELGDSALYLCASSLESFRQAEAFFGQGTRLTVV.

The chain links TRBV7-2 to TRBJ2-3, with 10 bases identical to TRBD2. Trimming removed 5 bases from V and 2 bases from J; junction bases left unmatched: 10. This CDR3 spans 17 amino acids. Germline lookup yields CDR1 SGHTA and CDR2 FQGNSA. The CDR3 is CASSIQPGTSATDTQYF. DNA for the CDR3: TGTGCCAGCAGCATACAACCCGGGACTAGCGCCACAGATACGCAGTATTTT.

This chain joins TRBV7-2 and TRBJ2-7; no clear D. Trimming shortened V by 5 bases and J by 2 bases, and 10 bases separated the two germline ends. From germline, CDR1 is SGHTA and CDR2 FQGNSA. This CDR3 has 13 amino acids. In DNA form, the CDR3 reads TGTGCCAGCAGCATGCGAGGTACCTACGAGCAGTACTTC. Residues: CASSMRGTYEQYF.

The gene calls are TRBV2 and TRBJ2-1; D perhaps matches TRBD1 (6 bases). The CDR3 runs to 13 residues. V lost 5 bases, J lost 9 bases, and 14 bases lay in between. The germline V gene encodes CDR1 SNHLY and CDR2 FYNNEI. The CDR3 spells CASSPGERSEQFF. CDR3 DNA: TGTGCCAGCAGTCCAGGGGAGAGAAGTGAGCAGTTCTTC. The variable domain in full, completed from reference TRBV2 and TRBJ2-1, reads EPEVTQTPSHQVTQMGQEVILRCVPISNHLYFYWYRQILGQKVEFLVSFYNNEISEKSEIFDDQFSVERPDGSNFTLKIRSTKLEDSAMYFCASSPGERSEQFFGPGTRLTVL.

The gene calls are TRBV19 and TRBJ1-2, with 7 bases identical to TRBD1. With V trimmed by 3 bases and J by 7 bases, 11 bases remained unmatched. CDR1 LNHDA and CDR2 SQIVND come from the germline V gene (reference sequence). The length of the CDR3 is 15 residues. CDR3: CASSITRTGVIGYTF. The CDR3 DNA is TGTGCCAGTAGTATTACCCGAACAGGGGTGATTGGCTACACCTTC.

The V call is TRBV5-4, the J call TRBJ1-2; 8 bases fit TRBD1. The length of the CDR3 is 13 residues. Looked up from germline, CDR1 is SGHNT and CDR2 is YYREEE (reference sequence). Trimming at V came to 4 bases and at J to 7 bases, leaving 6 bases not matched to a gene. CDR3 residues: CASSPTGGFGYTF. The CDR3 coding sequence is TGTGCCAGCAGCCCAACAGGGGGTTTTGGCTACACCTTC.

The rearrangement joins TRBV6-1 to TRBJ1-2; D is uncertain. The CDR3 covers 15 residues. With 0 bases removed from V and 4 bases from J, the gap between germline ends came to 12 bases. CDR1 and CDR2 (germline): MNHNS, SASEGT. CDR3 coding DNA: TGTGCCAGCAGTGAAGCGAGCGGGTACGCCTATGGCTACACCTTC. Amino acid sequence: CASSEASGYAYGYTF.

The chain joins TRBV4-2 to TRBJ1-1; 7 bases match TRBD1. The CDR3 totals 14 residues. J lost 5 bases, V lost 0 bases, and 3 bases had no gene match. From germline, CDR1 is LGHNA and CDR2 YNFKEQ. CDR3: CASSQEGRGTEAFF. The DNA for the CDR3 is TGTGCCAGCAGCCAAGAGGGCAGGGGGACTGAAGCTTTCTTT.

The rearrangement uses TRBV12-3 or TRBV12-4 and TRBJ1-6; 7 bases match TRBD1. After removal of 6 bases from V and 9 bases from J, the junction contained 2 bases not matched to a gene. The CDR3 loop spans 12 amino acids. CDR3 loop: CASRTGFSPLHF. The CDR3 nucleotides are TGTGCCAGCAGGACAGGGTTTTCACCCCTCCACTTT.